Below are 25 T cell receptor beta chains sequenced from a single sample in a study of CD4 T cells in relation to SARS-CoV-2 and coronaviruses. Unexposed donor CD4+ T cells date from about 2011-2018, before the COVID-19 pandemic. Isolation of CD4+ T cells took place after 10 days in culture. Sequencing was performed with immunoSEQ multiplex PCR; in TCRdb, only in-frame clones are kept and a portion is missing. The sample holds tens of thousands of clones, roughly 70% seen once. Antigen specificity for these receptors is unknown. The sequencing input was CD4+ T cells from PBMCs, cultured in vitro. These receptors all come from a human donor in good health.

The rearrangement links TRBV5-4 to TRBJ2-5; D gene ambiguous. From germline, CDR1 is SGHNT and CDR2 YYREEE (reference sequence). The ends were cut back, 0 bases at V and 5 bases at J, with 8 bases in the middle. The length of the CDR3 is 13 residues. Written as DNA, the CDR3 is TGTGCCAGCAGCTTGGGGCAGGAGGAGACCCAGTACTTC. This encodes CASSLGQEETQYF. Combining the CDR3 with reference TRBV5-4 and TRBJ2-5 gives the whole variable domain ETGVTQSPTHLIKTRGQQVTLRCSSQSGHNTVSWYQQALGQGPQFIFQYYREEENGRGNFPPRFSGLQFPNYSSELNVNALELDDSALYLCASSLGQEETQYFGPGTRLLVL.

This clone was seen only a few times. A read error may account for a junction end that differs from germline. The chain couples TRBV7-7 to TRBJ2-2, with 8 bases aligning to TRBD1. The CDR3 consists of 14 residues. Germline CDR1 reads SSHAT; CDR2 reads FNYEAQ (reference sequence). The DNA for the CDR3 is TGTGCTAGCAGCTCAACACAGGGGGCCGGGGAGCTGTTTTTT. It yields the protein CASSSTQGAGELFF.

The chain has TRBV5-8 and TRBJ2-1; no clear D gene. CDR1 is SGHTS, CDR2 YDEGEE, per germline. With 0 bases removed from V and 9 bases from J, the gap between germline ends came to 13 bases. This CDR3 is 14 amino acids long. The CDR3: CASSLEGIRSEQFF. The CDR3 region has the DNA TGTGCCAGCAGCTTGGAGGGAATAAGATCTGAGCAGTTCTTC.

In this sample, this clone turned up a few times. The chain has TRBV30 and TRBJ1-5; D not resolved. Germline loops: CDR1 GTSNPN, CDR2 SVGIG (reference sequence). The CDR3 sequence is 12 residues long. Between the trimmed V and J ends, which lost 2 bases and 6 bases, there was a span of 8 bases. The CDR3 DNA follows: TGTGCCTGGAGTCCCCCCGGTCAGCCCCAGCATTTT. Translation gives CAWSPPGQPQHF. Looking up the rest from reference TRBV30 and TRBJ1-5 gives the full variable domain: SQTIHQWPATLVQPVGSPLSLECTVEGTSNPNLYWYRQAAGRGLQLLFYSVGIGQISSEVPQNLSASRPQDRQFILSSKKLLLSDSGFYLCAWSPPGQPQHFGDGTRLSIL.

This sequence joins TRBV18 and TRBJ2-7; D perhaps matches TRBD2 (5 bases). Trimming took off 5 bases at V and 4 bases at J, with 15 bases between the two ends. The CDR3 totals 14 residues. CDR1 is KGHSH, CDR2 LQKENI, per germline. The CDR3 DNA reads TGTGCCAGCTCATCAACTTCGGGAAGTTACGAGCAGTACTTC. It yields the protein CASSSTSGSYEQYF.

This chain links TRBV28 with TRBJ2-7; 8 bases align to TRBD1. There are 14 residues in the CDR3. The germline V gene has CDR1 MDHEN and CDR2 SYDVKM. V was pared by 7 bases and J by 7 bases, with 12 bases of the junction left unmatched. DNA of the CDR3: TGTGCCAGCATACCTGGGGGCAGGGGGCGAGAGCAGTACTTC. This codes for CASIPGGRGREQYF. Together with reference TRBV28 and TRBJ2-7, the CDR3 gives the full variable domain: DVKVTQSSRYLVKRTGEKVFLECVQDMDHENMFWYRQDPGLGLRLIYFSYDVKMKEKGDIPEGYSVSREKKERFSLILESASTNQTSMYLCASIPGGRGREQYFGPGTRLTVT.

Written as DNA, the CDR3 is TGTGCCAGCTCACCGTCGGGGGGGGGAGATACGCAGTATTTT. Translating gives CASSPSGGGDTQYF. The rearrangement links TRBV18 to TRBJ2-3; 8 bases are a match to TRBD2. Trimming took 3 bases from V and 5 from J; bases not matched to a gene: 4. The CDR3 runs 14 residues. The germline V gene has CDR1 KGHSH and CDR2 LQKENI.

This clone was seen a handful of times. The chain is built from TRBV7-3 and TRBJ2-1; D gene ambiguous. This CDR3 comprises 13 residues. Trimming pared 2 bases from V and 7 bases from J, leaving 9 bases between. Germline V gives CDR1 SGHTA, CDR2 FQGTGA. CDR3 amino acids: CASSLQPPNEQFF. CDR3 DNA sequence: TGTGCCAGCAGCTTACAACCCCCGAATGAGCAGTTCTTC. Full variable domain (missing parts from reference TRBV7-3 and TRBJ2-1): GAGVSQTPSNKVTEKGKYVELRCDPISGHTALYWYRQSLGQGPEFLIYFQGTGAADDSGLPNDRFFAVRPEGSVSTLKIQRTERGDSAVYLCASSLQPPNEQFFGPGTRLTVL.

The rearrangement uses TRBV27 and TRBJ2-2; D is perhaps TRBD1 or TRBD2 (5 bases each). The CDR3 has 17 amino acids. Trimming stripped 5 bases from V and 1 base from J, with 17 bases between. Germline V lookup: CDR1 MNHEY, CDR2 SMNVEV (reference sequence). The CDR3 sequence: CASSTAGTAWNTGELFF. CDR3 DNA: TGTGCCAGCAGTACCGCCGGGACCGCCTGGAACACCGGGGAGCTGTTTTTT.

This chain connects TRBV12-3 or TRBV12-4 to TRBJ1-5; D might be TRBD1 (6 bases). The CDR3 is made up of 13 amino acids. The V and J ends lost 5 bases and 5 bases respectively, with 10 bases between them. In nucleotides, the CDR3 is TGTGCCAGCAGTGGACAGAACCATCAGCCCCAGCATTTT. Translated: CASSGQNHQPQHF.

This CDR3 is CASSASGPSYEQYF. CDR3 bases: TGTGCCAGCAGTGCTAGCGGACCCTCCTACGAGCAGTACTTC. This chain connects TRBV6-4 to TRBJ2-7; 7 nucleotides line up with TRBD2. Germline V gene lookup returns CDR1 MRHNA and CDR2 SNTAGT. This CDR3 region has 14 residues. The V segment lost 4 bases and the J segment 0 bases; nucleotides outside the gene matches: 3.

The gene calls are TRBV11-2 and TRBJ2-3, with no clear D. Germline CDR1 reads SGHAT; CDR2 reads FQNNGV. The CDR3 is made up of 13 amino acids. The V and J ends lost 5 bases and 11 bases respectively, with 17 bases between them. CDR3 in DNA: TGTGCCAGCAGCACCACCGACCCACCAAGGCAGTATTTT. It codes for CASSTTDPPRQYF.

The chain links TRBV11-2 to TRBJ2-5; tentative D call: TRBD2 (5 bases). This CDR3 comprises 15 residues. Trimming took off 1 base at V and 4 bases at J, with 13 bases between the two ends. Germline assignment: CDR1 SGHAT and CDR2 FQNNGV. The CDR3 spells CASSLAEGKLETQYF. Written as DNA, the CDR3 is TGTGCCAGCAGCTTAGCAGAGGGCAAGTTAGAGACCCAGTACTTC.

The chain combines TRBV5-6 with TRBJ2-2; D possibly corresponds to TRBD1 (5 bases). V lost 4 bases to trimming and J lost 5 bases, with 21 bases between them. Looked up from germline, CDR1 is SGHDT and CDR2 is YYEEEE. This CDR3 comprises 17 residues. In DNA form, the CDR3 reads TGTGCCAGCAGCAAGAACTTTCAGGGCGCGGAAACCGGGGAGCTGTTTTTT. It specifies CASSKNFQGAETGELFF.

For the CDR3, the DNA is TGTGCCAGCAGTTACTCCCGGACTAGCGGGATCAGCGAGCAGTACTTC. Translating it yields CASSYSRTSGISEQYF. The chain recombines TRBV6-5 with TRBJ2-7, with 12 bases matching TRBD2. The CDR3 has 16 residues. V trimming: 0 bases; J trimming: 6 bases; junction bases outside the gene matches: 6. Germline assignment: CDR1 MNHEY and CDR2 SVGAGI.

This chain joins TRBV4-1 and TRBJ2-7, with D perhaps matching TRBD2 (6 bases). CDR3 length: 16 residues. Trimming removed 1 base from V and 3 bases from J, with 16 bases in between. CDR1 is MGHRA, CDR2 YSYEKL, per germline. CDR3 DNA sequence: TGCGCCAGCAGCCAAGGAACCGGGACTCGCAACTACGAGCAGTACTTC. It encodes CASSQGTGTRNYEQYF.

The count of this clone is one. The chain links TRBV6-6 to TRBJ1-5; 7 bases align to TRBD1. The germline gives CDR1 MNHNY, CDR2 SVGAGI (reference sequence). This CDR3 has 13 residues. V lost 5 bases to trimming and J lost 6 bases; unmatched junction nucleotides: 4. CDR3 in amino acids: CASSGQVIQPQHF. For the CDR3, the DNA is TGTGCCAGCAGTGGACAGGTAATTCAGCCCCAGCATTTT.

The chain links TRBV5-4 to TRBJ1-3; D not resolved. Germline V CDR1 and CDR2: SGHNT, YYREEE (reference sequence). The CDR3 has 15 residues. V was trimmed by 4 bases and J by 2 bases, leaving 13 bases between them. The CDR3 DNA follows: TGTGCCAGCAGCCCAGTGGGGTCCACTGGAAACACCATATATTTT. Protein product: CASSPVGSTGNTIYF. The full variable domain, completed using reference TRBV5-4 and TRBJ1-3, is ETGVTQSPTHLIKTRGQQVTLRCSSQSGHNTVSWYQQALGQGPQFIFQYYREEENGRGNFPPRFSGLQFPNYSSELNVNALELDDSALYLCASSPVGSTGNTIYFGEGSWLTVV.

This chain uses TRBV6-2 or TRBV6-3 with TRBJ1-1; no definite D call. Germline V gene data show CDR1 as MNHEY and CDR2 as SVGEGT. V lost 4 bases and J lost 0, with 18 bases in between. This CDR3 is 17 amino acids long. CDR3 amino acids: CASSSRTITIMNTEAFF. The CDR3 coding sequence is TGTGCCAGCAGTTCAAGAACCATAACTATCATGAACACTGAAGCTTTCTTT.

The rearrangement uses TRBV5-1 and TRBJ1-1, with D possibly being TRBD1 (6 bases). The germline gives CDR1 SGHRS, CDR2 YFSETQ. V gave up 0 bases and J gave up 4 bases, with 7 bases separating them. The CDR3 spans 13 residues. The CDR3 nucleotides are TGCGCCAGCAGCTTGGGACAGGTCACTGAAGCTTTCTTT. Protein: CASSLGQVTEAFF.

The CDR3 DNA follows: TGTGCTAGTGGTTTGTCCCCCTGGGGACTAGCCACAAAGAACACCGGGGAGCTGTTTTTT. Protein sequence: CASGLSPWGLATKNTGELFF. The chain combines TRBV12-5 with TRBJ2-2; 9 bases are a match to TRBD2. The germline CDR1 and CDR2 sequences are LGHNT and FRNRAP. CDR3 length: 20 residues. The trim removed 2 bases at V and 1 base at J, leaving 14 bases unmatched.

The chain recombines TRBV18 with TRBJ2-1; TRBD1 matches 7 bases. The CDR3 is made up of 15 amino acids. The junction had 12 bases not matched to a gene; V was cut back by 5 bases and J by 8 bases. In germline, CDR1 is KGHSH, CDR2 LQKENI. CDR3 region: CASSWGQTAQDEQFF. In nucleotides, the CDR3 is TGTGCCAGCTCATGGGGACAGACCGCGCAGGATGAGCAGTTCTTC.

The gene calls are TRBV19 and TRBJ2-3; D could derive from TRBD1 or TRBD2 (5 bases each). This CDR3 spans 13 amino acids. Germline loops: CDR1 LNHDA, CDR2 SQIVND (reference sequence). Trimming took 4 bases from V and 3 from J, leaving 8 bases between them. CDR3 DNA sequence: TGTGCCAGTAGTAGGGACCGTACAGATACGCAGTATTTT. Encoded protein: CASSRDRTDTQYF.

This chain connects TRBV18 to TRBJ1-6, with D possibly matching TRBD1 (6 bases). Germline assignment: CDR1 KGHSH and CDR2 LQKENI. Trimming stripped 5 bases from V and 8 bases from J, with 16 bases between. This CDR3 contains 15 residues. Here the CDR3 DNA reads TGTGCCAGCTCAGCCGAACAGGGTATGGATTCACCCCTCCACTTT. This codes for CASSAEQGMDSPLHF.

This chain uses TRBV6-2 or TRBV6-3 with TRBJ2-1; D unclear. This CDR3 contains 11 residues. The ends were cut back, 6 bases at V and 7 bases at J, with 7 bases in the middle. CDR1 is MNHEY, CDR2 SVGEGT, per germline. CDR3 DNA sequence: TGTGCCAGCAGCCCTCGGAATGAGCAGTTCTTC. Translating gives CASSPRNEQFF.